This T cell receptor beta chain was retrieved from a study of early T cells in non-severe SARS-CoV-2 infection. The CDR3 length is 14 residues. The germline V gene encodes CDR1 DFQATT and CDR2 SNEGSKA (reference sequence). J was trimmed by 7 bases and V by 3 bases; bases with no gene match: 6. Separate cDNA molecules each had unique molecular identifiers attached to them. TCRdb re-called the 5' RACE reads through MiXCR, storing one row per CDR3 protein. The data hold around 94,000 distinct CDR3 sequences, with under 15% observed a single time. The chain links TRBV20-1 to TRBJ2-4, with 10 bases matching TRBD1. The sequenced sample was whole blood. The clonotype originates from an adult who was a healthcare worker with PCR-confirmed SARS-CoV-2 infection or an uninfected control (not recorded which). CDR3 DNA: TGCAGTGCTAGGCGGGACAGGGGTTCGAACATTCAGTACTTC. Amino acids: CSARRDRGSNIQYF.